This T cell receptor (beta chain) appears in the sequencing data of a study of long-term antiretroviral therapy in people with HIV. Study findings and constraints: Within the repertoire, clones expanded before ART were dominant at all time points.

Between the trimmed V and J ends, which lost 3 bases and 7 bases, there was a span of 15 bases. Looked up from germline, CDR1 is SEHNR and CDR2 is FQNEAQ (reference sequence). The CDR3 sequence is 14 residues long. A word on this clone: The antigen is unknown.

Running of the v3.0 immunoSEQ assay took place at survey level. Sequencing was performed with immunoSEQ multiplex PCR; in TCRdb, only in-frame clones are kept and a portion is missing. Altogether some 21,000 clones are present, 81% being singletons, with the ten largest covering around 12%. Specimen: unsorted PBMCs, collected 0.1 years before starting antiretroviral therapy. This sequence joins TRBV7-9 and TRBJ2-5; D is possibly TRBD2 (6 bases). This clonotype was sampled from a man aged 35-49 years with HIV. CDR3 coding DNA: TGTGCCAGCAGCTTTGGGGACCGGCGGGGGACCCAGTACTTC. It codes for CASSFGDRRGTQYF.